These T cell receptor beta chains were read from a single sample in a study of cytomegalovirus exposure and HLA in healthy donors. The assay was immunoSEQ multiplex PCR, and TCRdb's table has in-frame clones only and misses some. The sample lists roughly 150,000 clones; about 10% were seen once. Input material: PBMCs. The receptors shown here come from a man between 45 and 60 years old in good health and CMV-seronegative. The CDR3 runs from the conserved cysteine through the conserved F or W. D genes are given only for firm matches. Size is stated for part of the rows, as once, few or many counts, or as a class when the clone is expanded.

CDR3nt,CDR3aa,j_gene,d_gene,abundance,v_gene
TGTGCCAGCAGCCAGGAGGGTGACCTGAGTGAGCAGTTCTTC,CASSQEGDLSEQFF,TRBJ2-1,NA,NA,TRBV6-6
TGTGCCAGCAGCTTATCAGGACAGGGGGTTATCGGCTACACCTTC,CASSLSGQGVIGYTF,TRBJ1-2,TRBD1,NA,TRBV7-8
TGTGCCAGCAGCCGAACGCCTAGCGGGAGAGGAGAGACCCAGTACTTC,CASSRTPSGRGETQYF,TRBJ2-5,TRBD2,NA,TRBV7-9
TGTGCCAGCAGCCCCAGGGACAGGGGGAATGAAAAACTGTTTTTT,CASSPRDRGNEKLFF,TRBJ1-4,TRBD1,NA,TRBV9
TGTGCCACCCGACAGGGCGCTAGCACAGATACGCAGTATTTT,CATRQGASTDTQYF,TRBJ2-3,TRBD1,NA,TRBV7-9
TGTGCCATCAGTGACCCCCCCGGGAGGGGATACAATGAGCAGTTCTTC,CAISDPPGRGYNEQFF,TRBJ2-1,TRBD2,few,TRBV10-3
TGTGCCAGTAGTATAGGCGGATACCAAGAGACCCAGTACTTC,CASSIGGYQETQYF,TRBJ2-5,NA,NA,TRBV19
TGCAGCATTGAATCGGTTATGAACACTGAAGCTTTCTTT,CSIESVMNTEAFF,TRBJ1-1,NA,few,TRBV29-1
TGTGCCAGCAGAACTCTAGCGGGGGGGCAAGATGAGCAGTTCTTC,CASRTLAGGQDEQFF,TRBJ2-1,TRBD2,NA,TRBV6-5
TGTGCCAGCAGCCCAGCAGGGTATGGGCAGCCCCAGCATTTT,CASSPAGYGQPQHF,TRBJ1-5,NA,few,TRBV11-2
TGCGCCAGCAAAAAGCGGGGGGGCTTAGGAGATACGCAGTATTTT,CASKKRGGLGDTQYF,TRBJ2-3,TRBD2,few,TRBV5-1
TGTGCCAGCAGCGTACTAGCGGCGAACACCGGGGAGCTGTTTTTT,CASSVLAANTGELFF,TRBJ2-2,TRBD2,few,TRBV9
TGTGCCAGCAGCTCCTTTGAGGGACAGGGAGATGGCTACACCTTC,CASSSFEGQGDGYTF,TRBJ1-2,TRBD1,NA,TRBV9
TGTGCCAGCAGCGTAGTTGTTTCAGGGGGCAGTCACTACGAGCAGTACTTC,CASSVVVSGGSHYEQYF,TRBJ2-7,TRBD1,NA,TRBV9